A selection of T cell receptor beta chains follows, all from one sample in a study of graft-versus-host responses after intestinal transplantation. TCRdb keeps only in-frame clones here, not all; method: immunoSEQ multiplex PCR. The sample contains tens of thousands of clones, 82% of which appear only once. For these receptors, no antigen is known. Sequenced here: unstimulated CD4+ T cells sorted from spleen or lymph node cells, sampled before intestinal transplant. The origin of the receptors is a human donor who received an intestinal transplant. The CDR3 runs from the conserved cysteine through the conserved F or W. A D gene is named only where the DNA matches it firmly.

d_gene	len	j_gene	v_gene	CDR3aa	CDR3nt
-	13	TRBJ2-7	TRBV19	CASSESGYYEQYF	TGTGCCAGTAGTGAGAGCGGTTACTACGAGCAGTACTTC
-	16	TRBJ2-6	TRBV1	CTSSYKCLCRANVLTF	-
-	15	TRBJ1-1	TRBV5-5	CASSLRGVPNTEAFF	TGTGCCAGCAGCTTGAGAGGGGTCCCTAACACTGAAGCTTTCTTT
-	16	TRBJ1-1	TRBV2	CASSGDSGTFYTEAFF	TGTGCCAGCTCAGGTGATTCCGGGACATTTTACACTGAAGCTTTCTTT
-	14	TRBJ1-4	TRBV5-1	CASSIGTVNEKLFF	TGCGCCAGCAGCATAGGGACGGTTAATGAAAAACTGTTTTTT
-	14	TRBJ2-7	TRBV21-1	CASSARGFPYEQYF	TGTGCCAGCAGCGCCAGGGGGTTCCCCTACGAGCAGTACTTC
TRBD1	14	TRBJ1-2	TRBV6-6	CASSYGTANYGYTF	TGTGCCAGCAGTTACGGGACAGCAAACTATGGCTACACCTTC
-	12	TRBJ2-5	TRBV5-1	CASSKQGETQYF	TGCGCCAGCAGCAAACAGGGAGAGACCCAGTACTTC
TRBD1	15	TRBJ2-5	TRBV18	CASSPQQGSEETQYF	TGTGCCAGCTCACCTCAACAGGGGTCGGAAGAGACCCAGTACTTC
-	14	TRBJ2-7	TRBV7-9	CVRLSRASSYEQYF	TGTGTCCGACTTAGCCGGGCTTCCTCCTACGAGCAGTACTTC
-	15	TRBJ1-5	TRBV30	CAWIIRGPGLQPQHF	TGTGCCTGGATTATCAGGGGCCCCGGTCTTCAGCCCCAGCATTTT
-	14	TRBJ2-5	TRBV5-4	CASSFEPFQETQYF	TGTGCCAGCAGCTTCGAACCGTTCCAAGAGACCCAGTACTTC
-	17	TRBJ1-1	TRBV11-2	CASSLVSPLGGRTEAFF	TGTGCCAGCAGCTTAGTCTCCCCGTTAGGGGGGCGCACTGAAGCTTTCTTT
TRBD2	15	TRBJ2-3	TRBV2	CASSDSGRAPDTQYF	TGTGCCAGCAGTGATAGCGGGAGAGCCCCGGATACGCAGTATTTT
TRBD1	13	TRBJ2-7	TRBV28	CASSTQGAPEQYF	TGTGCCAGCAGTACTCAGGGGGCGCCGGAGCAGTACTTC
TRBD2	17	TRBJ2-3	TRBV10-3	CAISGPGAGGSTDTQYF	TGTGCCATCAGTGGTCCGGGGGCGGGAGGTAGCACAGATACGCAGTATTTT
-	14	TRBJ1-2	TRBV30	CASQSRGRGYGYTF	TGTGCCTCGCAGAGCAGGGGAAGGGGCTATGGCTACACCTTC
-	13	TRBJ1-5	TRBV30	CAWSLALNQPQHF	TGTGCCTGGAGTTTGGCTCTGAATCAGCCCCAGCATTTT